The clone carrying this T cell receptor beta chain was observed a few times. The target antigen is unknown. The data stem from a study of early T cells in non-severe SARS-CoV-2 infection. Study-wide context: Alpha and beta chains were unpaired, from unsorted whole-blood bulk RNA. Points from the study as a whole: Missing private and CD4 specificities, VDJdb matching favored anti-spike CD8 responses.

Tagging with unique molecular identifiers was applied to individual cDNA molecules. TCRdb re-analysed the 5' RACE reads in MiXCR, keeping a single row per CDR3 protein. The profile covers fewer than 130,000 distinct CDR3 sequences, with roughly 12% appearing a single time and around 4% taken by the ten largest. V lost 2 bases, J lost 5 bases, and 4 bases stayed unmatched. The CDR3 runs 15 residues. The germline V gene has CDR1 MDHEN and CDR2 SYDVKM. The TCR comes from an adult who was a healthcare worker with PCR-confirmed SARS-CoV-2 infection or an uninfected control (not recorded which). The sequences come from whole blood, collected at baseline. V is TRBV28 and J is TRBJ1-5; 9 nucleotides agree with TRBD1. CDR3 protein: CASSLTGGRYQPQHF. The DNA of the CDR3 is TGTGCCAGCAGTTTAACAGGGGGCCGTTATCAGCCCCAGCATTTT.